This TCR beta chain was identified in a study of shared clonotypes between healthy human individuals. Profiled with immunoSEQ multiplex PCR; TCRdb holds only in-frame clones, not every one. The sample contains roughly 2,500,000 clones, roughly 93% of which appear only once. This CDR3 has 15 residues. The V end lost 0 bases, the J end lost 5 bases, and 11 bases lay between the germline ends. Germline V CDR1 and CDR2: MNHEY, SVGAGI. Concerning this clone: What it binds is unknown.

Whole-study results and caveats: The genetic and exposure-history diversity represented was limited by few donors.

Material for sequencing was naive CD4+ T cells from PBMCs. Subset given: CD45RA+ positively selected. The rearrangement links TRBV6-5 to TRBJ1-5; D remains unclear. The clonotype comes from a man between 18 and 29 years old in good health. Some clones in this sample may be carry-over from other donors' samples. The CDR3 sequence is CASSYSSGWDQPQHF. CDR3 nucleotide sequence: TGTGCCAGCAGTTACTCGTCGGGGTGGGATCAGCCCCAGCATTTT.